This TCR beta chain was captured in a study of T cell changes during pregnancy in multiple sclerosis. This CDR3 is 16 amino acids long. Germline values: CDR1 LNHDA, CDR2 SQIVND (reference sequence). Unmatched junction bases numbered 13, after V lost 5 bases and J lost 3 bases. Generated by immunoSEQ multiplex PCR, the TCRdb table keeps only in-frame clones and is missing some. The sample records 55,000 or so clones, around 93% being singletons. The TCR comes from a female donor with multiple sclerosis, enrolled in a pregnancy study. Specimen: CD4+ T cells from peripheral blood mononuclear cells, collected after pregnancy. This chain uses TRBV19 with TRBJ2-7, with 7 bases fitting TRBD1. CDR3 DNA sequence: TGTGCCAGTAGTCCTTGGGAACAGGGGAGATTCTACGAGCAGTACTTC. Protein: CASSPWEQGRFYEQYF.